A single sample gave rise to the 20 T cell receptor beta chains below, sequenced in a study of blood T cell repertoires in COVID-19. Some clones are missing from TCRdb's copy, which holds only in-frame ones; the method was immunoSEQ multiplex PCR. The table lists some 250,000 clones, more than 75% of them singletons, with under 9% in the top ten. Sequencing input: peripheral blood. The receptors were sampled from a woman between 70 and 85 years old with active or convalescent COVID-19.

The chain employs TRBV7-2 and TRBJ1-6; D is unresolved. The ends were cut back, 4 bases at V and 6 bases at J, with 19 bases in the middle. This CDR3 comprises 17 residues. CDR1 SGHTA and CDR2 FQGNSA come from the germline V gene. The CDR3, as DNA: TGTGCCAGCAGCTCCCGATTCTTGACGGGGATTAATTCACCCCTCCACTTT. Amino acids: CASSSRFLTGINSPLHF.

This sequence joins TRBV11-2 and TRBJ1-2; D is possibly TRBD1 (6 bases). Trimming took 4 bases from V and 4 from J, leaving 13 bases between them. The CDR3 spans 14 residues. Germline lookup yields CDR1 SGHAT and CDR2 FQNNGV. The CDR3 DNA reads TGTGCCAGCAGCTCTATACAGGGAAGCTATGGCTACACCTTC. It yields the protein CASSSIQGSYGYTF.

The V gene is TRBV5-4, the J gene TRBJ2-5; 10 positions agree with TRBD1. V dropped 4 bases and J dropped 4; count of bases not matched to a gene: 7. Germline CDR1 is SGHNT and CDR2 is YYREEE (reference sequence). The CDR3 covers 15 residues. The CDR3 DNA sequence: TGTGCCAGCAGCCCGGACAGGGGGTTCGGAGAGACCCAGTACTTC. This gives the protein CASSPDRGFGETQYF.

The genes are TRBV6-6 and TRBJ2-1, with D hard to call. The CDR3 is made up of 14 amino acids. Trimming took 5 bases from V and 5 from J, leaving 13 bases between them. Per the germline V gene, CDR1 is MNHNY and CDR2 is SVGAGI (reference sequence). In nucleotides, the CDR3 is TGTGCCAGCAGTGTCGCCCGGGTCGACAATGAGCAGTTCTTC. This codes for CASSVARVDNEQFF.

J is TRBJ1-2 and V is TRBV7-9, with 7 bases aligning to TRBD1. The trim removed 5 bases at V and 7 bases at J, leaving 13 bases unmatched. This CDR3 region has 15 residues. The germline V gene encodes CDR1 SEHNR and CDR2 FQNEAQ (reference sequence). CDR3 region: CASSRGDSRAGGYTF. The CDR3 coding sequence is TGTGCCAGCAGCCGAGGGGACAGCCGTGCCGGTGGCTACACCTTC.

In this sample, this clone turned up a few times. The CDR3 bases are TGTGCCAGCAGACGGACAGGGGCGAACTATCAGCCCCAGCATTTT. Its protein product is CASRRTGANYQPQHF. This chain joins TRBV28 and TRBJ1-5; 9 bases align to TRBD1. The CDR3 length is 15 residues. Trimming at V came to 6 bases and at J to 5 bases, leaving 8 bases not matched to a gene. Germline V CDR1 and CDR2: MDHEN, SYDVKM.

This clone was picked up a small number of times. The CDR3 region is CAGGRVEVAEAFF. The CDR3 nucleotides read TGTGCCGGGGGCCGGGTGGAGGTCGCTGAAGCTTTCTTT. The chain couples TRBV7-2 to TRBJ1-1, with D tentatively TRBD1 (6 bases). Trimming left V 11 bases short and J 6 bases short, with 19 bases between. Germline lookup yields CDR1 SGHTA and CDR2 FQGNSA. The CDR3 sequence is 13 residues long.

V usage is TRBV5-1 and J usage is TRBJ2-2; 8 bases agree with TRBD2. The length of the CDR3 is 15 residues. Germline values: CDR1 SGHRS, CDR2 YFSETQ. V was clipped by 2 bases and J by 5 bases; unmatched bases: 5. CDR3 DNA sequence: TGCGCCAGCAGCTTCGGGACTAGGGGGACCGGGGAGCTGTTTTTT. Translation: CASSFGTRGTGELFF.

The chain combines TRBV4-1 with TRBJ2-7; the match to TRBD2 covers 7 bases. The trim removed 0 bases at V and 3 bases at J, leaving 8 bases unmatched. The CDR3 has 16 amino acids. Germline V gene lookup returns CDR1 MGHRA and CDR2 YSYEKL. DNA of the CDR3: TGCGCCAGCAGCCAAGATGGCTCGGGGGGAGGCTACGAGCAGTACTTC. It specifies CASSQDGSGGGYEQYF.

This clone was seen at least ten times. The rearrangement uses TRBV14 and TRBJ2-6, with D perhaps TRBD1 (5 bases). The CDR3 is made up of 17 amino acids. Trimming stripped 2 bases from V and 2 bases from J, with 13 bases between. The germline gives CDR1 SGHDN, CDR2 FVKESK. CDR3 sequence: CASSQKAGIPGANVLTF. DNA of the CDR3: TGTGCCAGCAGCCAAAAAGCAGGGATCCCTGGGGCCAACGTCCTGACTTTC.

With respect to this clone: The sample has other DNA sequences that encode this CDR3 too. The chain employs TRBV5-4 and TRBJ1-1; 8 nucleotides align to TRBD1. The CDR3 consists of 15 residues. The V and J ends lost 7 bases and 2 bases, in that order; junction bases with no gene match: 10. From germline, CDR1 is SGHNT and CDR2 YYREEE (reference sequence). CDR3 in DNA: TGTGCCAGCCGACCCCAGGGGGCTCTTAACACTGAAGCTTTCTTT. It encodes CASRPQGALNTEAFF.

The chain uses TRBV27 and TRBJ2-5, with D possibly matching TRBD2 (5 bases). Germline V gene data show CDR1 as MNHEY and CDR2 as SMNVEV (reference sequence). The length of the CDR3 is 14 residues. V was pared by 4 bases and J by 4 bases, with 13 bases between. The CDR3 region has the DNA TGTGCCAGCAGTTCAAGCGGTCCTGGAGAGACCCAGTACTTC. This sequence encodes CASSSSGPGETQYF.

V is TRBV6-2 or TRBV6-3 and J is TRBJ1-2; 10 bases fit TRBD1. There are 14 residues in the CDR3. With V trimmed by 5 bases and J by 7 bases, 7 bases remained unmatched. The germline gives CDR1 MNHEY, CDR2 SVGEGT. The CDR3 region has the DNA TGTGCCAGCAGTAACCGACAGGGGGCGCGTGGCTACACCTTC. This translates into CASSNRQGARGYTF.

The chain has TRBV5-6 and TRBJ1-4; 7 bases are shared with TRBD1. The germline gives CDR1 SGHDT, CDR2 YYEEEE. The CDR3 is 16 residues long. V shed 0 bases, J shed 5 bases, and the junction held 7 bases outside the gene matches. CDR3 in amino acids: CASSLAPTGNNEKLFF. The CDR3 coding sequence is TGTGCCAGCAGCTTGGCCCCGACAGGGAACAATGAAAAACTGTTTTTT.

V and J are TRBV5-1 and TRBJ1-1, with 9 positions matching TRBD1. Germline V gives CDR1 SGHRS, CDR2 YFSETQ. V was clipped by 4 bases and J by 5 bases; unmatched bases: 12. The CDR3 sequence is 16 residues long. CDR3 loop: CASSPGTGWGETEAFF. CDR3 nucleotides: TGCGCCAGCAGCCCGGGGACAGGGTGGGGGGAGACTGAAGCTTTCTTT.

In this sample, this clone turned up a few times. The chain couples TRBV20-1 to TRBJ2-5, with D perhaps TRBD1 (5 bases). Germline V gives CDR1 DFQATT, CDR2 SNEGSKA (reference sequence). Trimming left V 5 bases short and J 6 bases short, with 10 bases between. This CDR3 is 11 amino acids long. The CDR3 protein is CSALGEKTQYF. The CDR3, as DNA: TGCAGTGCTTTAGGGGAAAAGACCCAGTACTTC.

The chain has TRBV3-1 (or the pseudogene TRBV3-2) and TRBJ2-1; possible D gene TRBD1, 5 bases. CDR1 and CDR2 (germline): LGHDT, YNNKEL (reference sequence). CDR3 length: 15 residues. Trimming cost V 0 bases and J 2 bases, with 8 bases left between them. CDR3 sequence: CASSQDLGAYNEQFF. In DNA, the CDR3 is TGTGCCAGCAGCCAAGATCTAGGGGCCTACAATGAGCAGTTCTTC.

V usage is TRBV9 and J usage is TRBJ1-1; TRBD1 is a possible D gene (6 bases). CDR3 size: 13 residues. Germline V gene data show CDR1 as SGDLS and CDR2 as YYNGEE. V lost 4 bases to trimming and J lost 8 bases, with 15 bases between them. The CDR3 sequence: CASSSGQDQEAFF. The CDR3, as DNA: TGTGCCAGCAGCTCGGGACAAGACCAAGAAGCTTTCTTT. Looking up the rest from reference TRBV9 and TRBJ1-1 gives the full variable domain: DSGVTQTPKHLITATGQRVTLRCSPRSGDLSVYWYQQSLDQGLQFLIQYYNGEERAKGNILERFSAQQFPDLHSELNLSSLELGDSALYFCASSSGQDQEAFFGQGTRLTVV.

The chain carries TRBV5-8 and TRBJ1-6; D is undetermined. Germline V gives CDR1 SGHTS, CDR2 YDEGEE. The V gene lost 1 base and the J gene lost 18 bases, with 5 bases spanning the gap. The CDR3 has 9 amino acids. The CDR3: CASSLTPHF. In nucleotides, the CDR3 is TGTGCCAGCAGCTTGACTCCCCACTTT.

This clone was picked up a small number of times. This chain connects TRBV9 to TRBJ1-1; D gene uncertain. Per the germline V gene, CDR1 is SGDLS and CDR2 is YYNGEE. The CDR3 has 13 residues. The V and J ends lost 2 bases and 5 bases respectively, with 10 bases between them. The CDR3 nucleotides read TGTGCCAGCAGCGTGTCTAGTAGGACTGAAGCTTTCTTT. This codes for CASSVSSRTEAFF.